This T cell receptor beta chain is drawn from a study of radiation and T cells in renal cell carcinoma. About the research overall: Nephrectomy followed 15 Gy stereotactic body radiation by 4 weeks. Study results and limitations: Top tumor clonotypes rose in blood 2 weeks post-radiation, then contracted.

The CDR3 has 13 amino acids. Germline V gene sequence: CDR1 GTSNPN, CDR2 SVGIG (reference sequence). Trimming removed 1 base at V and 4 bases at J, with 8 bases between. Produced via immunoSEQ multiplex PCR; TCRdb's table is partial and in-frame only. The sample lists 95,000 to 150,000 clones, 81% occurring once. Time point given: blood 2 weeks post-SBRT. Treatment meaning: 15 Gy SBRT to primary tumor, nephrectomy 4 weeks later. After SBRT, blood was collected at 2 and 4 weeks, plus baseline. The tumor was a clear cell renal cell carcinoma. About this clone itself: The antigen is unknown.

The genes are TRBV30 and TRBJ2-1, with D possibly TRBD2 on 6 matching bases. The starting material was blood, obtained from a patient whose treatment included radiotherapy and nephrectomy. The source of this sequence is a man aged 50 or older with renal cell carcinoma. The CDR3 DNA sequence: TGTGCCTGGAGTGGGGGAGGTTACAATGAGCAGTTCTTC. Translated, it gives CAWSGGGYNEQFF.